This T cell receptor (beta chain) derives from a study of cytomegalovirus exposure and HLA in healthy donors. Findings and caveats of the study: What a later analysis showed was that several of the most significant clusters appeared linked to common viral pathogens.

Researchers ran the PCR with 60 Vbeta and 13 Jbeta primers. Sequenced by immunoSEQ multiplex PCR; TCRdb stores in-frame clones only, minus some. The table shows about 200,000 clones, with 65% to 90% occurring only once. Per germline, CDR1 MNHNY and CDR2 SVGAGI (reference sequence). Trimming stripped 7 bases from V and 4 bases from J, with 10 bases between. The length of the CDR3 is 12 residues. Remarks on this clone: The antigen is unknown.

This chain links TRBV6-6 with TRBJ1-2; D is perhaps TRBD1 (5 bases). The sample taken for sequencing was PBMCs. The TCR sequence derives from a woman aged 50 to 60 in good health and CMV-seronegative. The CDR3 DNA reads TGTGCCAGCACCGCAGGGCTCTATGGCTACACCTTC. It yields the protein CASTAGLYGYTF.